This entry lists 2 T cell receptor beta chains sequenced from one sample in a study of cytomegalovirus exposure and HLA in healthy donors. 13 Jbeta primers and 60 Vbeta primers were used for the PCR. Sequencing was performed with immunoSEQ multiplex PCR; in TCRdb, only in-frame clones are kept and a portion is missing. The sample has under 200,000 clones, approximately 80% seen once. Sequenced material: PBMCs. The receptor source for this set is a woman in her thirties or forties in good health and CMV-seropositive.

The chain combines TRBV6-5 with TRBJ2-7, with D perhaps matching TRBD1 (5 bases). V gave up 4 bases and J gave up 1 base, with 8 bases separating them. The CDR3 contains 13 residues. CDR1 MNHEY and CDR2 SVGAGI come from the germline V gene. CDR3 sequence reads: CASSSYRSYEQYF. CDR3 coding DNA: TGTGCCAGCAGTTCGTACAGGTCCTACGAGCAGTACTTC.

The rearrangement joins TRBV7-2 to TRBJ2-7; D is possibly TRBD1 (6 bases). This CDR3 region has 16 residues. V shed 5 bases and J shed 2 bases, with 19 bases lying between them. CDR1 is SGHTA and CDR2 is FQGNSA in the germline V gene. CDR3 DNA sequence: TGTGCCAGCAGCCCGCCCGGGGTGGACAGACCCTACGAGCAGTACTTC. Amino acids: CASSPPGVDRPYEQYF.